This T cell receptor beta chain was documented in a study of T cell changes during pregnancy in multiple sclerosis. The table came from immunoSEQ multiplex PCR; TCRdb's copy has only in-frame clones and leaves some out. The sample consists of 120,000 or so clones, under 95% of them appearing once. Sequencing used peripheral blood, obtained before pregnancy. This TCR came from a female donor with multiple sclerosis, enrolled in a pregnancy study.

The CDR3 bases are TGTGCCAGCAGTTTATCGGGCGGGGTCTATGGCTACACCTTC. Translating it yields CASSLSGGVYGYTF. The rearrangement joins TRBV28 to TRBJ1-2; D is undetermined. The CDR3 is 14 residues long. CDR1 MDHEN and CDR2 SYDVKM come from the germline V gene. The V gene lost 1 base and the J gene lost 4 bases, with 10 bases spanning the gap.